This T cell receptor beta chain is drawn from a study of blood T cell repertoires in COVID-19. Study in general: Sample material is recorded as cDNA or gDNA derived from T cells, B-cell-depleted T cells, or PBMCs.

Germline-derived CDR1 and CDR2 are KGHSH and LQKENI. The V gene end was trimmed by 4 bases and the J gene end by 5 bases; junction bases not matched to a gene: 6. This CDR3 has 14 residues. Sequenced by immunoSEQ multiplex PCR; TCRdb stores in-frame clones only, minus some. In the table there are around 260,000 clones, 83% of which are singletons. This TCR derives from a man aged 55-75 years who had recovered from COVID-19. The sequenced material came from peripheral blood. The chain joins TRBV18 to TRBJ1-2; 8 nucleotides match TRBD1. CDR3 DNA: TGTGCCAGCTCACAATGGACAGGGATATATGGCTACACCTTC. Protein: CASSQWTGIYGYTF.